The sequence of this T cell receptor beta chain was determined in a study of identical twins. Study findings and constraints: The study found weaker excess twin sharing in beta out-of-frame sequences.

A word on this clonotype: The target antigen is unknown.

Germline CDR1 reads SGHTA; CDR2 reads FQGNSA. CDR3 length: 16 amino acids. Trimming cost V 5 bases and J 3 bases, with 16 bases left between them. After template switching added a universal primer site, the resulting cDNA carried unique molecular identifiers. Each CDR3 protein is one row after TCRdb ran MiXCR on the 5' RACE reads. In the table there are approximately 220,000 distinct CDR3 sequences, 6.5% to 8.5% of which are singletons. This sample was shared with a second study, whose subject was yellow fever vaccine responses in identical twins. As reported in that work: Vaccine T cell responses of twins reportedly seemed partly convergent and partly personalized.

The genes are TRBV7-2 and TRBJ2-2; D call uncertain. The source is a woman under 30 in good health. The sequenced sample consisted of memory (CD45RO+) T cells sorted from blood. The CDR3 loop reads CASSNIVRADTGELFF. The CDR3, as DNA: TGTGCCAGCAGCAATATTGTCCGGGCGGACACCGGGGAGCTGTTTTTT.